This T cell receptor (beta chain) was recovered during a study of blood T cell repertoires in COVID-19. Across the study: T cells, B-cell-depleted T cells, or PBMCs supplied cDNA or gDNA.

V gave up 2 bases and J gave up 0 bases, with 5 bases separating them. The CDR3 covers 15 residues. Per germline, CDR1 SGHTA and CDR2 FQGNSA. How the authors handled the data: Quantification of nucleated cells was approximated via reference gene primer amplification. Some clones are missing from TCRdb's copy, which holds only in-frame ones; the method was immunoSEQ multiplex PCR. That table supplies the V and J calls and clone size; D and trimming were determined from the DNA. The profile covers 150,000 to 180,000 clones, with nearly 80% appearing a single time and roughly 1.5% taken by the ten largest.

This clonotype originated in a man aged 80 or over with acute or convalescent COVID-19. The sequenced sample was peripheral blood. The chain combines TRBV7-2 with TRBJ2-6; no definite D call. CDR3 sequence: CASSLQSSGANVLTF. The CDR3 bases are TGTGCCAGCAGCTTACAGTCCTCTGGGGCCAACGTCCTGACTTTC.